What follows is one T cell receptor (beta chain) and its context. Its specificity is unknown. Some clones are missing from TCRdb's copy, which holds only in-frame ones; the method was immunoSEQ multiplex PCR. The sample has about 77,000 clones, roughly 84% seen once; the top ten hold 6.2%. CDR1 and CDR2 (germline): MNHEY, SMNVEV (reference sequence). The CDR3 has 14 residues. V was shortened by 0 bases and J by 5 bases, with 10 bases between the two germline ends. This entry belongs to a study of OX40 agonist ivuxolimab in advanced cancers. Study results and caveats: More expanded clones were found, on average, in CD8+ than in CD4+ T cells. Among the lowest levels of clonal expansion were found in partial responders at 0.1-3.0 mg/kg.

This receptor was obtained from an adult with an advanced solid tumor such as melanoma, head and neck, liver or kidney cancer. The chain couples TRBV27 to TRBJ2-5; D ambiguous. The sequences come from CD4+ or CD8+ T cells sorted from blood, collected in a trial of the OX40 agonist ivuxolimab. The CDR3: CASSLSTPQETQYF. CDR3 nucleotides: TGTGCCAGCAGTTTATCCACACCTCAGGAGACCCAGTACTTC.